Sequencing of this T cell receptor (delta chain) was carried out in a study of gamma-delta chains in newborns, infants, children. In the study overall: Polyclonal expansion of innate γδ T cells after birth follows microbial exposure.

TCRdb applied CATT to the reads for clone calling. The repertoire holds 4,000 to 6,000 delta-chain clones, with 2.7% as singletons. This clone was seen only a few times. The sample carries other DNA sequences with the same CDR3. The CDR3 loop spans 18 amino acids. Per germline, CDR1 GEAIGNYY and CDR2 EKD. Trimming took off 0 bases at V and 0 bases at J, with 11 bases between the two ends. The chain has TRDV2 and TRDJ3; tentative D call: TRDD3 (6 bases). Sequenced material: blood. This clonotype originated in a child who was a newborn, infant or young child, either healthy, febrile or measles-vaccinated (not recorded which). The CDR3 reads CACDTAGDSSWDTRQMFF. In nucleotides, the CDR3 is TGTGCCTGTGACACCGCGGGGGACAGCTCCTGGGACACCCGACAGATGTTTTTC.